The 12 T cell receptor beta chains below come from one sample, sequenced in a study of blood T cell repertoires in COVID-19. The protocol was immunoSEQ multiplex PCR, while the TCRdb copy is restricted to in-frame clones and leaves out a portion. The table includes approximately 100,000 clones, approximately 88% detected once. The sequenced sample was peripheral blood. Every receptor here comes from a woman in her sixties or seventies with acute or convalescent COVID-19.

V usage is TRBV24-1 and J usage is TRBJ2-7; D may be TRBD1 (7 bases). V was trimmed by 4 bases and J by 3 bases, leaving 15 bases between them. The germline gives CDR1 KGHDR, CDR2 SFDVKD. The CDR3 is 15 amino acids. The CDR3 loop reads CATSEGGGRGYEQYF. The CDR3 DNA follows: TGTGCCACCAGTGAAGGAGGGGGCAGGGGCTACGAGCAGTACTTC.

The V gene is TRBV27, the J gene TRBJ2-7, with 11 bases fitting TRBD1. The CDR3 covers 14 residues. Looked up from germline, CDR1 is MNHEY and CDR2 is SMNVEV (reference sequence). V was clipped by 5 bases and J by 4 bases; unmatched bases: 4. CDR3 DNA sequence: TGTGCCAGCAGTCCCGGGACAGGGGGTTACGAGCAGTACTTC. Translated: CASSPGTGGYEQYF.

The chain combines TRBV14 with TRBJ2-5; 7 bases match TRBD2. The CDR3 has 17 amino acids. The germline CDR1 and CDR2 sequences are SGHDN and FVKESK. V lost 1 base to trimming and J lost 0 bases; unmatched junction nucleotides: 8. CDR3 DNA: TGTGCCAGCAGCCAAGGGGGAGGGCCCCGGTACCAAGAGACCCAGTACTTC. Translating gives CASSQGGGPRYQETQYF.

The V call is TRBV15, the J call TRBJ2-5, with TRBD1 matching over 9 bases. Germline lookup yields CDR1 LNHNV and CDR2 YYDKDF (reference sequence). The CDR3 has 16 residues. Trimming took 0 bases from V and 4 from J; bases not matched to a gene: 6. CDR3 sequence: CATSRDLDRGGETQYF. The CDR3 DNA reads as TGTGCCACCAGCAGAGATTTGGACAGGGGAGGAGAGACCCAGTACTTC. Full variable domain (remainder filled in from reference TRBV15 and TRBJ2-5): DAMVIQNPRYQVTQFGKPVTLSCSQTLNHNVMYWYQQKSSQAPKLLFHYYDKDFNNEADTPDNFQSRRPNTSFCFLDIRSPGLGDTAMYLCATSRDLDRGGETQYFGPGTRLLVL.

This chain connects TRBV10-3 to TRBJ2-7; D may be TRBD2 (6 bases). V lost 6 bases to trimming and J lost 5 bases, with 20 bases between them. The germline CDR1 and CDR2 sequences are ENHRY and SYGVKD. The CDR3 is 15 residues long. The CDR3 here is CAISPGLTQVHEQYF. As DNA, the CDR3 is TGTGCCATCAGCCCCGGACTAACCCAGGTACACGAGCAGTACTTC.

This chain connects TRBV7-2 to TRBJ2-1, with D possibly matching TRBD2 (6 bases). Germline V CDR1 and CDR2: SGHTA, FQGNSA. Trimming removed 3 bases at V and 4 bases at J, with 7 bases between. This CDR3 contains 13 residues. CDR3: CASSLGLYNEQFF. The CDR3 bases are TGTGCCAGCAGCTTGGGACTTTACAATGAGCAGTTCTTC.

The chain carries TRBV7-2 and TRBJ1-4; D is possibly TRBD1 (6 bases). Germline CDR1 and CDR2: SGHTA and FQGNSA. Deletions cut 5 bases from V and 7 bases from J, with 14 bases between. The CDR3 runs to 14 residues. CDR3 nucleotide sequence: TGTGCCAGCAGCCGCGGGGGGGGCGGTGAAAAACTGTTTTTT. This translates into CASSRGGGGEKLFF.

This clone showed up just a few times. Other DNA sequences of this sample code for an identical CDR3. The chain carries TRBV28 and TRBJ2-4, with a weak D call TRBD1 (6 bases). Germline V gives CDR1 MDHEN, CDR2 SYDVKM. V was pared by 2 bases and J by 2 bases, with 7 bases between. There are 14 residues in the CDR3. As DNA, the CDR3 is TGTGCCAGCAGTTTAAGGGGGACCAAAAACATTCAGTACTTC. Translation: CASSLRGTKNIQYF.

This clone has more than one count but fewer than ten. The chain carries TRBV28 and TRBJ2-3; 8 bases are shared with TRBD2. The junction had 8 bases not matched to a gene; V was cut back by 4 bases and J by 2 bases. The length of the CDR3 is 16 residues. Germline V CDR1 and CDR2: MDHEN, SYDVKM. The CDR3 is CASSSELAGPTDTQYF. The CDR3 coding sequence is TGTGCCAGCAGTTCCGAATTAGCGGGGCCCACAGATACGCAGTATTTT.

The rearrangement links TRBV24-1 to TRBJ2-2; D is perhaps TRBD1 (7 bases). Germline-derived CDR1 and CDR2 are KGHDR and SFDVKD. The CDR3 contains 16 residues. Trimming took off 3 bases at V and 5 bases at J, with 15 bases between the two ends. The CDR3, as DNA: TGTGCCACCAGTGATGCGGGGACAGCAAGAACCGGGGAGCTGTTTTTT. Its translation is CATSDAGTARTGELFF.

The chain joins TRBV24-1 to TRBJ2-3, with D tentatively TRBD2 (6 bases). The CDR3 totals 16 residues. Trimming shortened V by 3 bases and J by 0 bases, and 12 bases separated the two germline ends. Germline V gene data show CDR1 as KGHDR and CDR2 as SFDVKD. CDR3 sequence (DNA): TGTGCCACCAGTGATCCGGGACTGCATAGCACAGATACGCAGTATTTT. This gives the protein CATSDPGLHSTDTQYF.

As DNA, the CDR3 is TGCGCCAGCAGAAACGGGAACACTGAAGCTTTCTTT. This codes for CASRNGNTEAFF. This chain connects TRBV4-1 to TRBJ1-1, with D hard to call. The CDR3 spans 12 residues. The V end was cut by 6 bases, the J end by 1 base, with 6 bases between. Germline values: CDR1 MGHRA, CDR2 YSYEKL.